These 5 T cell receptor beta chains were all obtained from the same sample, sequenced in a study of T cells in Graves' hyperthyroidism and ophthalmopathy. Amplification yielded TCR beta CDR3 regions, with RNA transcripts as the source. The HTBI primer set was used in a first-round RT-PCR of the TCR CDR3. TCRdb reanalysed the multiplex PCR reads using MiXCR and keeps one entry per CDR3 protein. The sample contains 480,000 or so distinct CDR3 sequences, around 14% of which appear only once. The specimen sequenced was blood. All receptors come from a woman between 18 and 29 years old with Graves' hyperthyroidism.

This clonotype was seen a few times. The chain combines TRBV5-1 with TRBJ2-3, with D possibly matching TRBD1 (5 bases). Germline-derived CDR1 and CDR2 are SGHRS and YFSETQ. The ends were cut back, 1 base at V and 2 bases at J, with 11 bases in the middle. The CDR3 has 15 amino acids. DNA for the CDR3: TGCGCCAGCAGCTTGCCTCAAGGGGACACAGATACGCAGTATTTT. This sequence encodes CASSLPQGDTDTQYF.

This clonotype has ten or more counts. The genes are TRBV6-1 and TRBJ2-1, with 7 bases that match TRBD2. This CDR3 comprises 16 residues. With 4 bases clipped from V and 3 bases from J, the junction kept 9 bases outside the gene matches. The germline gives CDR1 MNHNS, CDR2 SASEGT. The CDR3 DNA reads TGTGCCAGCAGTGGGGTGCTAGCGGAGGACTACAATGAGCAGTTCTTC. This sequence encodes CASSGVLAEDYNEQFF.

This chain joins TRBV9 and TRBJ1-1; possibly TRBD1 for D (5 bases). This CDR3 region has 15 residues. Per germline, CDR1 SGDLS and CDR2 YYNGEE. Trimming shortened V by 3 bases and J by 2 bases, and 14 bases separated the two germline ends. For the CDR3, the DNA is TGTGCCAGCAGCGCGCTCCCGACAGAAAACACTGAAGCTTTCTTT. Translated: CASSALPTENTEAFF.

The V gene is TRBV11-2, the J gene TRBJ2-1, with 10 bases matching TRBD2. This CDR3 has 15 amino acids. V lost 5 bases to trimming and J lost 9 bases; unmatched junction nucleotides: 10. CDR1 and CDR2 (germline): SGHAT, FQNNGV. CDR3: CASSPTSGAWGEQFF. In DNA, the CDR3 is TGTGCCAGCAGCCCTACTAGCGGGGCCTGGGGTGAGCAGTTCTTC.

This clonotype was counted ten times or more. The gene calls are TRBV11-2 and TRBJ2-3, with D unclear. The CDR3 sequence is 16 residues long. Germline lookup yields CDR1 SGHAT and CDR2 FQNNGV. V lost 2 bases to trimming and J lost 3 bases, with 15 bases between them. In DNA form, the CDR3 reads TGTGCCAGCAGCTTATATGTGGGATCTAAGACAGATACGCAGTATTTT. This encodes CASSLYVGSKTDTQYF. Filled out from reference TRBV11-2 and TRBJ2-3, the complete variable domain reads EAGVAQSPRYKIIEKRQSVAFWCNPISGHATLYWYQQILGQGPKLLIQFQNNGVVDDSQLPKDRFSAERLKGVDSTLKIQPAKLEDSAVYLCASSLYVGSKTDTQYFGPGTRLTVL.